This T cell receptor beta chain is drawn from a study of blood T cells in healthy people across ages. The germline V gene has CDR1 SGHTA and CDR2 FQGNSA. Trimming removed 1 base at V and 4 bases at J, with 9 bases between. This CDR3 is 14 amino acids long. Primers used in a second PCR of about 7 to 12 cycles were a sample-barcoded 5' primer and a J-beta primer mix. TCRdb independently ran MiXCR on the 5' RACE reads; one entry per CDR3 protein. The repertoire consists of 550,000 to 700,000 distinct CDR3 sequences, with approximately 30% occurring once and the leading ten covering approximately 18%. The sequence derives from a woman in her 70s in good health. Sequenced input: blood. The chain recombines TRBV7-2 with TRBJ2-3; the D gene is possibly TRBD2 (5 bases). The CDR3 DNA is TGTGCCAGCAGCTTAGATCACGGGGCAGATACGCAGTATTTT. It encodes CASSLDHGADTQYF.